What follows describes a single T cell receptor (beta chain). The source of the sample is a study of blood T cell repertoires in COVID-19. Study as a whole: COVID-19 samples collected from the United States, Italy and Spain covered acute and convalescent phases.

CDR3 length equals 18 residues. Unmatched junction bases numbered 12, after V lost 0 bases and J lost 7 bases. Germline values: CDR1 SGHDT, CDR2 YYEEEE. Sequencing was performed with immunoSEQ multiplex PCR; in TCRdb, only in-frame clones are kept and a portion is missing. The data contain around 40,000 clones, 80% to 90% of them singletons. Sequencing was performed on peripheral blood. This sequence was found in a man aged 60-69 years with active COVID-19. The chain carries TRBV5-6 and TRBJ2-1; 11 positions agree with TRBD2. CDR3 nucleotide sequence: TGTGCCAGCAGCTTGGGAGGTAGCGGGAGGGTAGTTGCGAATGAGCAGTTCTTC. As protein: CASSLGGSGRVVANEQFF.